The T cell receptor (beta chain) under discussion was sequenced for a study of shared clonotypes between healthy human individuals. Whole-study findings and limits: Generation probabilities were higher for clonotypes shared across all four sorted-subset donors than for unshared ones. Only blood samples were collected, and tissue repertoires likely differ.

Samples underwent the assay at deep level. This table comes from immunoSEQ multiplex PCR, and its TCRdb copy is limited to in-frame clones, with some not included. The table includes 700,000 or so clones, 72% detected once. Trimming removed 2 bases from V and 1 base from J, with 9 bases in between. CDR1 is SGHRS and CDR2 is YFSETQ in the germline V gene. This CDR3 comprises 14 residues. This clone was recorded many times. What it binds is unknown. In the same sample, other DNA sequences code for this CDR3. Splitting of CD4+ cells produced CD45RA+ naive and CD45RA-negative memory subsets. The chain combines TRBV5-1 with TRBJ1-1; no reliable D call. The sample taken for sequencing was memory CD4+ T cells sorted from blood. The sample's subset: CD45RA-negative fraction. This TCR was recovered from a woman aged 25 to 39 in good health. CDR3 protein: CASSFGEGNTEAFF. The CDR3 DNA reads TGCGCCAGCAGCTTTGGCGAGGGGAACACTGAAGCTTTCTTT.